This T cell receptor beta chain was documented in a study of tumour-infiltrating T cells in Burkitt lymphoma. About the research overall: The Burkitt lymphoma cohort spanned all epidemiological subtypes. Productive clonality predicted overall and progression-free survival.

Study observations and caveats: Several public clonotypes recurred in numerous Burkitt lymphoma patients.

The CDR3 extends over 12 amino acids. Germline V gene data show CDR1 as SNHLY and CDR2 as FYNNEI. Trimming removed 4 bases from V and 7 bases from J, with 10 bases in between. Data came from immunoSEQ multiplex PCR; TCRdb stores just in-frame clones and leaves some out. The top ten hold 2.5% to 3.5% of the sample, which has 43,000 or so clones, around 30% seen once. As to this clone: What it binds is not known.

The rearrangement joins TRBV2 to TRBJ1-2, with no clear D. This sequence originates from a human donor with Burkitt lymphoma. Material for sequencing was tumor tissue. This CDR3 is CASSAGWTGYTF. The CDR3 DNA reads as TGTGCCAGCAGTGCCGGTTGGACTGGCTACACCTTC.